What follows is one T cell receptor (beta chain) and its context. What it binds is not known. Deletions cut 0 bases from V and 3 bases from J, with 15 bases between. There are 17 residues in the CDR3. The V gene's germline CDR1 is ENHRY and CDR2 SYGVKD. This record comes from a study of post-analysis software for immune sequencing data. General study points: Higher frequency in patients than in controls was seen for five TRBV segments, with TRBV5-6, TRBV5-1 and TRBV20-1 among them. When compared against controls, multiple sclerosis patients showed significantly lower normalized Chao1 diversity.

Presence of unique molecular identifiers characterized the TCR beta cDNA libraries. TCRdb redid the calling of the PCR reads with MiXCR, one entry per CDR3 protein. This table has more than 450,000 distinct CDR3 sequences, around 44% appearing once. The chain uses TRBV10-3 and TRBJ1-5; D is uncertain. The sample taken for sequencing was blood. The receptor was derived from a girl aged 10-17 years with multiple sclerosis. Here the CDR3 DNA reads TGTGCCATCAGTGAGTCGAAGGGCAGTGGGCACAATCAGCCCCAGCATTTT. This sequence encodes CAISESKGSGHNQPQHF.